Listed below are T cell receptor beta chains from one sample, sequenced in a study of monozygotic twins with inflammatory bowel disease. TCRdb re-analyzed the 5' RACE reads; it lists each CDR3 protein once, without DNA. The sample totals some 400,000 distinct CDR3 sequences. The sequencing sample was made of blood. These receptors were obtained from a human donor with ulcerative colitis or Crohn's disease, or a healthy co-twin of an affected twin (not recorded which). Each CDR3 is given with its conserved first and last residue.

CDR3 length | J gene | V gene | CDR3 protein
14 | TRBJ1-5 | TRBV12-3/TRBV12-4 | CASSSGQGEQPQHF
15 | TRBJ2-3 | TRBV6-5 | CASSSVAGAPDTQYF
14 | TRBJ2-5 | TRBV7-9 | CASSSRGSQETQYF
13 | TRBJ1-1 | TRBV28 | CASSLRRERRAFF
15 | TRBJ2-2 | TRBV10-3 | CAISESGQYTGELFF
14 | TRBJ2-7 | TRBV7-2 | CASSLGIHSYEQYF
19 | TRBJ2-3 | TRBV5-1 | CASGEGSGGSTLFTDTQYF
13 | TRBJ2-1 | TRBV5-4 | CASSSAGDNEQFF
14 | TRBJ2-1 | TRBV5-5 | CASSPTRVGNEQFF
14 | TRBJ2-4 | TRBV7-2 | CASSLTGAKNIQYF
12 | TRBJ1-1 | TRBV29-1 | CSVVSSNTEAFF
14 | TRBJ1-3 | TRBV5-1 | CASKGGLSGNTIYF
15 | TRBJ2-2 | TRBV12-3/TRBV12-4 | CASSRDRVRTGELFF
19 | TRBJ2-3 | TRBV7-5 | CISVPEAHNRRPSTDTQYF
13 | TRBJ2-7 | TRBV10-3 | CAISKGEAEEQYF
16 | TRBJ1-2 | TRBV7-9 | CASSLDRDMPNYGYTF
20 | TRBJ2-1 | TRBV24-1 | CATSDKAGTTLGRSYNEQFF
15 | TRBJ1-5 | TRBV28 | CASSLRGKGDQPQHF
14 | TRBJ2-1 | TRBV7-2 | CASSPSLVHNEQFF
14 | TRBJ1-2 | TRBV4-2 | CASSPLGTGEGYTF
12 | TRBJ1-1 | TRBV10-3 | CATLGSEPEAFF
15 | TRBJ1-1 | TRBV27 | CASWKGRRRNTEAFF
12 | TRBJ2-7 | TRBV28 | CASSLLFDEQYF
18 | TRBJ2-6 | TRBV6-1 | CASNLPGQGITGANVLTF
19 | TRBJ2-4 | TRBV6-5 | CASSYPRTLTRLAKNIQYF
15 | TRBJ2-3 | TRBV12-3/TRBV12-4 | CASRPQGRNTDTQYF
13 | TRBJ1-5 | TRBV15 | CATSRDRTGAQHF